The sequence of this TCR beta chain was determined in a study of shared clonotypes between healthy human individuals (dated by TCRdb to 2019 to 2021). General notes on the study: The cohort comprised two women and a few men aged 18 to 49 years. For each donor, three plates each were used for CD4 naive and CD4 memory, two plates were used for CD8 naive, and one plate was used for CD8 memory. Different laboratories and diverse techniques were used to prepare libraries and sequence TCR repertoires, to increase sequencing depth and limit assay-specific biases. Blood TCR repertoires of several healthy adults were deeply sequenced to estimate repertoire size and the extent of clonotype sharing between individuals. Between about 0.85 and 9.5 billion PBMCs per donor were obtained by leukapheresis. The research as a whole found: Approximately 5% of naive CD4, around 4% of naive CD8, 2% to 2.5% of memory CD4, and around 0.4% of memory CD8 clonotypes were shared across a few donors. Clonotypes shared by all four sorted-subset donors showed higher generation probabilities than non-shared clonotypes. Because the study included only a small number of donors, the genetic and exposure-history diversity represented was limited. Estimated clonotype richness was generally larger for naive than for memory subsets. Sampling was restricted to blood, and TCR repertoires in tissue are likely to differ from TCR repertoires in blood. Based on pairwise subsampling, the degree of clonotype sharing among donors was expected to be affected by sequencing depth. Incomplete sequencing was indicated by rarefaction of sorted-subset datasets, despite the large sequencing depth.

About this clone: Its antigen is still unknown. The input lacks base qualities; no much larger clone sits a single base away.

CD8 naive samples were obtained by positive selection for CCR7 among CD45RO-negative cells, yielding a CD45RA+CCR7+ population from which TemRA cells were excluded. Donors were healthy HIV-negative adults with no recently reported acute infections or vaccinations. All donors were Caucasian adults living in Nashville, Tennessee, USA. After blood collection by leukapheresis, PBMCs were isolated using Ficoll-Histopaque density gradient centrifugation and then cryopreserved in the vapor phase of liquid nitrogen. Purity and quantity of every magnetically sorted T cell population were checked by analytical flow cytometry. Genomic DNA was isolated from every sorted fraction and measured by UV absorbance on a Nanodrop 2000c. Sequences SGHNT (CDR1) and YYREEE (CDR2) are obtained from the germline V gene (reference sequence). From cysteine to phenylalanine, the CDR3 is 18 amino acids long. CDR3 DNA is the only sequence kept; it has 54 bases, read in frame from the first base. After removal of 7 bases from V and 0 bases from J, the junction retains 8 bases not matched to a gene.

Using the deep immunoSEQ assay, TCR CDR3 regions were amplified from genomic DNA by multiplex PCR. Genomic DNA extracted from each cell subset was distributed evenly over all wells of several immunoSEQ 96-well plates, and each plate served as one replicate. For sorted subsets, approximately 210 ng genomic DNA, equal to 25,000 to 35,000 T cell genomes, was loaded into each replicate PCR. Purified libraries were quantified with a Qubit 3.0 fluorometer, sized on a Bioanalyzer 2100, and re-quantified with the KAPA Library Quantification kit. Each immunoSEQ 96-well plate was sequenced on its own single-read 150-cycle Illumina NextSeq 550 flow cell. As for the original processing: Because the immunoSEQ output included only junctional sequences and no quality scores, the filtering could not be the same as the filtering used for full-length reads. To assign V/J genes and CDR3, sequences were annotated against IMGT germline references using PyIR, a Python wrapper for IgBLAST v1.9. Any read was removed if the V/J assignment was weak (E-value above 1e-6), the CDR3 was missing, or the read contained stop codons, out-of-frame junctions, or ambiguous translated residues. V3J clonotypes were defined as sequences sharing an identical inferred V gene, J gene, and CDR3 amino acid sequence. Percentage overlap between repertoires was calculated by dividing the number of shared unique clonotypes by the size of the smaller repertoire. Repertoire richness was assessed with RTK rarefaction, the Chao1 estimator, and Recon v2.1 estimates of unobserved clonotypes. Generation probabilities for all TCRbeta clonotypes obtained by the gDNA method from a handful of donors were computed using OLGA. Sourced from immuneACCESS, this table was stored by TCRdb with only in-frame sequences that have V and J called. A share of the clones is absent; for the studies checked, an unresolved V gene accounts for under half, and the remainder has no known explanation. That table gives V, J and clone size, and the DNA gave D and trimming. Across this sample there are some 2,100,000 clones, with around 93% seen only once. The top ten hold 1.5% to 2% of the sample.

The sequence derives from a man aged 18 to 30 in good health. Some clones in this sample may be carry-over from other donors' samples. The chain is encoded by TRBV5-4 joined to TRBJ2-1, with TRBD2 matching 15 junction bases. Sequencing used naive CD8+ T cells from PBMCs. The cell subset or site label, as the study defines it: CD45RA+CCR7+. The CDR3 region has the sequence CASLRTSGRGDSYNEQFF. Read as DNA, the sequence is TGTGCCAGCCTGAGGACTAGCGGGAGGGGAGACTCCTACAATGAGCAGTTCTTC.